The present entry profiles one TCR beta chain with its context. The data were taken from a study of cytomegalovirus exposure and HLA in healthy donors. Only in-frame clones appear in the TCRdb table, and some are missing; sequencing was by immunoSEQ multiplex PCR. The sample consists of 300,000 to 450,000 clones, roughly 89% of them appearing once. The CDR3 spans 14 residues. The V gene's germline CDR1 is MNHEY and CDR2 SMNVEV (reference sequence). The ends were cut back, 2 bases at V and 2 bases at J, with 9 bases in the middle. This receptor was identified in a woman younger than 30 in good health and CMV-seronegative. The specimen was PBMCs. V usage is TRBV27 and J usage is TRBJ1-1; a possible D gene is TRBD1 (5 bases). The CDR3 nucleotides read TGTGCCAGCAGTTTAGGACACGGAAACACTGAAGCTTTCTTT. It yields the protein CASSLGHGNTEAFF.